Given below is one T cell receptor (beta chain) in context. This sample stems from a study of blood T cell repertoires in COVID-19. Study-wide context: Specimens from acute and convalescent COVID-19 originated in the United States, Italy and Spain.

Generated by immunoSEQ multiplex PCR, the TCRdb table keeps only in-frame clones and is missing some. This sample has around 470,000 clones, with around 90% found just once. This CDR3 is 15 amino acids long. V lost 1 base and J 4 bases, leaving 15 bases between the germline ends. Per the germline V gene, CDR1 is SGHRS and CDR2 is YFSETQ. The sample taken for sequencing was PBMCs or T cells enriched from blood (not recorded which). The gene calls are TRBV5-1 and TRBJ2-7, with D unresolved. This clonotype was sampled from a man between 18 and 35 years old who had recovered from COVID-19. The CDR3 nucleotides are TGCGCCAGCAGCTTGACGGTTAAGCCCCTGTACGAGCAGTACTTC. It specifies CASSLTVKPLYEQYF.